These 17 T cell receptor beta chains share one sample of origin, sequenced in a study of Ad26.COV2.S vaccination and SARS-CoV-2 variants. Profiled with immunoSEQ multiplex PCR; TCRdb holds only in-frame clones, not every one. This table has hundreds of thousands of clones, 70% to 90% appearing once. Treatment meaning: some 20 received Ad26.COV2.S at low or high dose, single or two shots; 5 received placebo; per-sample allocation not given. At day 63 after the first vaccine or placebo injection, samples were drawn. The sample here was peripheral blood, taken in a trial of Ad26.COV2.S vaccine versus placebo. The receptors originated from a person aged 18-65 years who received the Ad26.COV2.S COVID-19 vaccine or a placebo.

V is TRBV7-9 and J is TRBJ1-5; D may be TRBD1 (5 bases). Trimming took 8 bases from V and 2 from J, leaving 16 bases between them. The germline V gene has CDR1 SEHNR and CDR2 FQNEAQ (reference sequence). This CDR3 is built from 15 residues. The CDR3 coding sequence is TGTGCCAGCCAATCCCCGGGGGAGGGCAATCAGCCCCAGCATTTT. Translated, it gives CASQSPGEGNQPQHF.

CDR3 nucleotides: TGTGCCAGTAGTACCGTCTCCTACAATGAGCAGTTCTTC. The encoded protein is CASSTVSYNEQFF. V usage is TRBV19 and J usage is TRBJ2-1; D gene ambiguous. The CDR3 length is 13 residues. The germline CDR1 and CDR2 sequences are LNHDA and SQIVND (reference sequence). The V gene lost 4 bases and the J gene lost 0 bases, with 4 bases spanning the gap.

The chain recombines TRBV10-1 with TRBJ2-3, with D unresolved. V lost 2 bases and J lost 5, with 2 bases in between. CDR1 WNHNN and CDR2 SYGVQD come from the germline V gene (reference sequence). This CDR3 spans 11 amino acids. CDR3 in amino acids: CASSEIDTQYF. CDR3 coding DNA: TGCGCCAGCAGTGAGATAGATACGCAGTATTTT.

V and J are TRBV9 and TRBJ2-6, with D uncertain. The CDR3 consists of 14 residues. Germline-derived CDR1 and CDR2 are SGDLS and YYNGEE. Trimming removed 4 bases from V and 0 bases from J, with 5 bases in between. CDR3: CASSPYSGANVLTF. The CDR3 DNA follows: TGTGCCAGCAGCCCATACTCTGGGGCCAACGTCCTGACTTTC.

The genes are TRBV19 and TRBJ1-6; unclear D gene. V lost 5 bases to trimming and J lost 8 bases, with 19 bases between them. This CDR3 is 16 amino acids long. Germline V gene lookup returns CDR1 LNHDA and CDR2 SQIVND (reference sequence). This chain's CDR3 is CASSRQVLPVDSPLHF. The CDR3 DNA sequence: TGTGCCAGTAGTCGGCAGGTACTCCCGGTGGATTCACCCCTCCACTTT.

This chain links TRBV18 with TRBJ1-4; D gene unclear. The germline gives CDR1 KGHSH, CDR2 LQKENI. This CDR3 has 10 amino acids. V lost 5 bases and J lost 7, with 2 bases in between. DNA for the CDR3: TGTGCCAGCTCAGGTGAAAAACTGTTTTTT. Translation gives CASSGEKLFF.

The sample holds one count of this clone. This chain links TRBV6-2 or TRBV6-3 with TRBJ2-4; tentative D call: TRBD2 (6 bases). CDR1 MNHEY and CDR2 SVGEGT come from the germline V gene. This CDR3 is built from 15 residues. Trimming left V 4 bases short and J 3 bases short, with 13 bases between. The CDR3 bases are TGTGCCAGCAGTTTCGAGGGGCGGGGCAAAAACATTCAGTACTTC. Translated: CASSFEGRGKNIQYF.

The chain recombines TRBV6-2 or TRBV6-3 with TRBJ1-5, with no clear D. Germline V gives CDR1 MNHEY, CDR2 SVGEGT. V shed 2 bases and J shed 3 bases, with 8 bases lying between them. There are 14 residues in the CDR3. CDR3 in amino acids: CASSYIWNNQPQHF. CDR3 DNA: TGTGCCAGCAGTTACATATGGAACAATCAGCCCCAGCATTTT.

The chain is built from TRBV7-8 and TRBJ2-2, with D unresolved. CDR3 length: 15 residues. Trimming took 3 bases from V and 1 from J, leaving 9 bases between them. Per the germline V gene, CDR1 is SGHVS and CDR2 is FQNEAQ. The CDR3 region is CASSLFSRNTGELFF. The CDR3 DNA follows: TGTGCCAGCAGCTTGTTTAGCAGGAACACCGGGGAGCTGTTTTTT.

The genes are TRBV28 and TRBJ1-2; 8 nucleotides line up with TRBD1. Germline V CDR1 and CDR2: MDHEN, SYDVKM. J was trimmed by 7 bases and V by 6 bases; bases with no gene match: 7. The CDR3 loop spans 13 amino acids. The DNA for the CDR3 is TGTGCCAGCAGCCCTGCAGGGGGCGTTGGCTACACCTTC. Residues: CASSPAGGVGYTF.

This clone was counted only a few times. The chain links TRBV4-3 to TRBJ2-3; D gene unclear. The V end was cut by 0 bases, the J end by 1 base, with 8 bases between. Per germline, CDR1 LGHNA and CDR2 YSLEER. This CDR3 region has 15 residues. CDR3 amino acids: CASSQDRWGTDTQYF. The CDR3 DNA is TGCGCCAGCAGCCAAGATCGCTGGGGCACAGATACGCAGTATTTT.

The rearrangement links TRBV28 to TRBJ2-2, with a possible D match to TRBD1 (7 bases). Germline V gives CDR1 MDHEN, CDR2 SYDVKM. V gave up 6 bases and J gave up 1 base, with 21 bases separating them. CDR3 length: 18 amino acids. The CDR3 DNA sequence: TGTGCCAGCAGCCCGCCCGCCTACAGGGGAGGGAACACCGGGGAGCTGTTTTTT. Translated, it gives CASSPPAYRGGNTGELFF.

The chain employs TRBV11-1 and TRBJ2-5, with D unclear. Germline V lookup: CDR1 SGHAT, CDR2 FQDESV (reference sequence). Trimming cost V 3 bases and J 5 bases, with 4 bases left between them. This CDR3 has 11 residues. For the CDR3, the DNA is TGTGCCAGCAGCTTTGTGGAGACCCAGTACTTC. Its protein product is CASSFVETQYF.

This rearrangement joins TRBV10-3 to TRBJ1-3, with 10 bases aligning to TRBD1. The J segment lost 4 bases and the V segment lost 10 bases, leaving 7 bases of the junction unmatched. Germline lookup yields CDR1 ENHRY and CDR2 SYGVKD. The CDR3 extends over 14 amino acids. CDR3 nucleotide sequence: TGTGCCACCAGACAGGGGGCGCGAGGAAACACCATATATTTT. Translation gives CATRQGARGNTIYF.

The chain combines TRBV4-1 with TRBJ1-5; no clear D. Germline CDR1 MGHRA, CDR2 YSYEKL. Trimming removed 1 base from V and 7 bases from J, with 20 bases in between. The CDR3 is 17 residues long. CDR3 DNA: TGCGCCAGCAGCCAAGGGCCTCCGGCCTCCGTGGGGCAGCCCCAGCATTTT. It codes for CASSQGPPASVGQPQHF.

This chain links TRBV20-1 with TRBJ1-2; D not certain. The germline CDR1 and CDR2 sequences are DFQATT and SNEGSKA (reference sequence). The CDR3 consists of 9 residues. V was clipped by 2 bases and J by 8 bases, with 3 bases between them. CDR3 coding DNA: TGCAGTGCTAGATTCGGCTACACCTTC. It specifies CSARFGYTF.

The V and J genes are TRBV18 and TRBJ1-4; 9 bases align to TRBD1. This CDR3 is 14 amino acids long. The germline V gene encodes CDR1 KGHSH and CDR2 LQKENI. J gave up 6 bases and V 6 bases, and 5 bases lay outside the gene matches. CDR3 sequence reads: CASSEQGAHEKLFF. In nucleotides, the CDR3 is TGTGCCAGCTCCGAACAGGGGGCGCATGAAAAACTGTTTTTT.